This T cell receptor (beta chain) was profiled in a study of glioma-infiltrating T cells after dendritic cell vaccination. Sequenced by immunoSEQ multiplex PCR; TCRdb stores in-frame clones only, minus some. This sample yields 55,000 to 75,000 clones, of which about 76% are seen a single time; approximately 7.9% belongs to the top ten. Germline V lookup: CDR1 SGHRS, CDR2 YFSETQ. The V end was cut by 7 bases, the J end by 10 bases, with 18 bases between. The CDR3 is 14 residues long. Specimen: blood, collected before dendritic cell vaccination. This receptor was identified in a human donor with glioblastoma. The V gene is TRBV5-1, the J gene TRBJ1-6, with TRBD1 as a possible D gene (5 bases). CDR3 amino acids: CASREQERESPLHF. The CDR3 nucleotides are TGCGCCAGCCGAGAACAGGAACGAGAGTCACCCCTCCACTTT. Looking up the rest from reference TRBV5-1 and TRBJ1-6 gives the full variable domain: KAGVTQTPRYLIKTRGQQVTLSCSPISGHRSVSWYQQTPGQGLQFLFEYFSETQRNKGNFPGRFSGRQFSNSRSEMNVSTLELGDSALYLCASREQERESPLHFGNGTRLTVT.